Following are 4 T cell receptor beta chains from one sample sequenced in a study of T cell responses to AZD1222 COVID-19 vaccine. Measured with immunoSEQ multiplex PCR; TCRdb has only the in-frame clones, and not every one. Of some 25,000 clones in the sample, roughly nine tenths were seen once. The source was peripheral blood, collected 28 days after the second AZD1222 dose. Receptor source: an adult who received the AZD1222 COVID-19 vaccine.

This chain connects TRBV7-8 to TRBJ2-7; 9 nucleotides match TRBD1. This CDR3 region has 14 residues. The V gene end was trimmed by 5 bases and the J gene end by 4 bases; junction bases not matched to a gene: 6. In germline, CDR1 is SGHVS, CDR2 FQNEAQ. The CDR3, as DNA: TGTGCCAGCAGCGCGACGACAGGGGGTTACGAGCAGTACTTC. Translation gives CASSATTGGYEQYF.

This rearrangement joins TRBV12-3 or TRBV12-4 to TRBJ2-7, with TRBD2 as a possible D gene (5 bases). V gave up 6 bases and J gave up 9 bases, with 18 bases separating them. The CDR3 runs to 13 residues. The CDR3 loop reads CASSPLTVGGQYF. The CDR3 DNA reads TGTGCCAGCAGCCCTCTTACGGTCGGAGGGCAGTACTTC.

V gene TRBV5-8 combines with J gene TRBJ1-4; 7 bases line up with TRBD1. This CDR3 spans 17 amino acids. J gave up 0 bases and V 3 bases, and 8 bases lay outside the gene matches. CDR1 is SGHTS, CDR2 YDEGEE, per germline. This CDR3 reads CASSSGTVRTTNEKLFF. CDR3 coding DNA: TGTGCCAGCAGCTCCGGGACAGTTCGAACAACTAATGAAAAACTGTTTTTT.

CDR3 residues: CASSQGLAGNSYEQYF. The CDR3, as DNA: TGTGCCAGCAGCCAAGGGCTAGCGGGCAACTCCTACGAGCAGTACTTC. J is TRBJ2-7 and V is TRBV4-2, with 8 bases aligning to TRBD2. Germline loops: CDR1 LGHNA, CDR2 YNFKEQ. V was pared by 1 base and J by 0 bases, with 5 bases of the junction left unmatched. The CDR3 extends over 16 amino acids.